This TCR beta chain was retrieved from a study of T-cell reconstitution after alpha-beta-depleted transplantation in children. Study-wide findings and caveats: A year post-transplant, T-cell counts and diversity derived mostly from newly produced T cells.

This CDR3 region has 14 residues. V was trimmed by 2 bases and J by 5 bases, leaving 12 bases between them. Germline V gene data show CDR1 as MNHEY and CDR2 as SVGAGI. As it was prepared, the TCRbeta library received unique molecular identifiers. TCRdb re-analysed the PCR reads in MiXCR, keeping a single row per CDR3 protein. The sample has about 440,000 distinct CDR3 sequences; 43% are singletons. This clonotype was seen a handful of times. Its antigen remains unknown. The clonotype comes from a girl between 2 and 10 years old with aplastic anemia, due to receive a stem cell transplant. The V gene is TRBV6-5, the J gene TRBJ1-1; no firm D call. The material sequenced was PBMCs, taken before TCRalphabeta/CD19-depleted stem cell transplant. The CDR3 is CASSYLFEGTEAFF. In DNA, the CDR3 is TGTGCCAGCAGTTACCTATTTGAAGGGACTGAAGCTTTCTTT.